This T cell receptor beta chain appears in the sequencing data of a study of cytomegalovirus exposure and HLA in healthy donors. Researchers ran the PCR with 60 Vbeta and 13 Jbeta primers. Data came from immunoSEQ multiplex PCR; TCRdb stores just in-frame clones and leaves some out. The table lists about 150,000 clones, roughly three quarters of them singletons. From germline, CDR1 is SGHTA and CDR2 FQGNSA. The CDR3 is 16 residues long. The junction had 8 bases not matched to a gene; V was cut back by 4 bases and J by 4 bases. This clonotype was obtained from a human donor in good health. The chain links TRBV7-2 to TRBJ2-2; TRBD2 aligns across 8 bases. Sample: PBMCs. The CDR3 DNA follows: TGTGCCAGCAGCTCCTATGAGCGGGAGATCACCGGGGAGCTGTTTTTT. Amino acids: CASSSYEREITGELFF.